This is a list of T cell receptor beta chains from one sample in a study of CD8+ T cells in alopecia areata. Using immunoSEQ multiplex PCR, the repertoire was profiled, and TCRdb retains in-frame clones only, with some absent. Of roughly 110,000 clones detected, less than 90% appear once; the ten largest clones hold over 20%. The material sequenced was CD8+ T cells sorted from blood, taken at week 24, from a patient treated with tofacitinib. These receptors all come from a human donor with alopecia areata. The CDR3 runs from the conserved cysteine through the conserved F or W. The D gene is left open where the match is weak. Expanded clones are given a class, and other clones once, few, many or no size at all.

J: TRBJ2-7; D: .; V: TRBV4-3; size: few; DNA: TGCGCCAGCAGCCAAGCGTGGCCGTCCTCCTACGAGCAGTACTTC; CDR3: CASSQAWPSSYEQYF
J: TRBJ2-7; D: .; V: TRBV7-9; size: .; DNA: TGTGCCAGCACCAAGGATTCCTACGAGCAGTACTTC; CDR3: CASTKDSYEQYF
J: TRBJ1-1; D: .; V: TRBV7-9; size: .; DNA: TGTGCCAGCAGCTTGGGGGCCACTGAAGCTTTCTTT; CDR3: CASSLGATEAFF
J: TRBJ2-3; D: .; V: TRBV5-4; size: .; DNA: TGTGCCAGCAGTTGGACGTCAGATACGCAGTATTTT; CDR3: CASSWTSDTQYF
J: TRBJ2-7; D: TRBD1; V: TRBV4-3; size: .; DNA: TGCGCCAGCAGCCCGAAGGTAGGGGGCCACGAGCAGTACTTC; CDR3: CASSPKVGGHEQYF
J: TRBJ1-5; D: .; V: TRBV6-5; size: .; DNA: TGTGCCACCTCGCGCCAGGGCCCCAATCAGCCCCAGCATTTT; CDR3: CATSRQGPNQPQHF
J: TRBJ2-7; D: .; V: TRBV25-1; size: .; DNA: TGTGCCAGCAGTGAAAGACAGGGAGGACACGAGCAGTACTTC; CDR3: CASSERQGGHEQYF
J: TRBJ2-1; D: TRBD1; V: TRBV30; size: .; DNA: TGTGCCTGGAGTCAGGGACAGGGGTACAATGAGCAGTTCTTC; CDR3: CAWSQGQGYNEQFF
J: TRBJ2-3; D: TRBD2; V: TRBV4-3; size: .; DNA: TGCGCCAGCAGCCAGGCTAGCGGGGCCCCGAATACGCAGTATTTT; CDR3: CASSQASGAPNTQYF
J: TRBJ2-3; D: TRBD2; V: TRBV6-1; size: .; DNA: TGTGCCAGCAGTGAACTAGGAGCGGGGGCAGATACGCAGTATTTT; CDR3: CASSELGAGADTQYF
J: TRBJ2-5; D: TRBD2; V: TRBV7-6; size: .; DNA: TGTGCCAGCAGCTTATTTGGGGGGGAACAAGAGACCCAGTACTTC; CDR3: CASSLFGGEQETQYF
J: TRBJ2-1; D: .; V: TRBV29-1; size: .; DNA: TGCAGCGTCCCCGACGTCAATGAGCAGTTCTTC; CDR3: CSVPDVNEQFF
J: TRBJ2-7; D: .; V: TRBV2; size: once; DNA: TGTGCCAGCAGTCTTATGTACGAGCAGTACTTC; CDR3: CASSLMYEQYF
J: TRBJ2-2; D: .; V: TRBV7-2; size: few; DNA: TGTGCCAGCAGCCTAGGGAGCGGGGAGCTGTTTTTT; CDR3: CASSLGSGELFF
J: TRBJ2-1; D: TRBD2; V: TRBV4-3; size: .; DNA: TGCGCCAGCAGCCAAGATCCAGCGGGGAGCTCCTACAATGAGCAGTTCTTC; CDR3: CASSQDPAGSSYNEQFF
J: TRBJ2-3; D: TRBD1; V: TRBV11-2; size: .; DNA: TGTGCCAGCAGTCTTCAGGGGGGCACAGATACGCAGTATTTT; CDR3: CASSLQGGTDTQYF
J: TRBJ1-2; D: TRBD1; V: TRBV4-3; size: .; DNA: TGCGCCAGCAGCCAAGATCAGTCCGACAGGGGGAACTATGGCTACACCTTC; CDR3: CASSQDQSDRGNYGYTF
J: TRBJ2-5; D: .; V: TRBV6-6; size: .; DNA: TGTGCCAGCAGTTACTCTTCGGGGGAGACCCAGTACTTC; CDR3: CASSYSSGETQYF
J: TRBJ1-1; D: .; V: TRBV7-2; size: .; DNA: TGTGCCAGCAGCTCGCTAGGGGAATTGAACACTGAAGCTTTCTTT; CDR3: CASSSLGELNTEAFF
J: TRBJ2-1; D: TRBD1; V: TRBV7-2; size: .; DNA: TGTGCCAGCAGCCTCGGGCCGGGACAGGGGAATGAGCAGTTCTTC; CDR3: CASSLGPGQGNEQFF
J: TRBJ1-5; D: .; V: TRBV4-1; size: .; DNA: TGCGCCAGCAGCCAAGCCCGGGGAGTTCAGCCCCAGCATTTT; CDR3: CASSQARGVQPQHF
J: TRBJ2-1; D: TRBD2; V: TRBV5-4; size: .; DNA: TGTGCCAGTCGCCCCCAAGGAGCGGGACGAAGCTCCTACAATGAGCAGTTCTTC; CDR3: CASRPQGAGRSSYNEQFF
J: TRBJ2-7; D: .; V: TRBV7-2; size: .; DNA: TGTGCCAGCAGCTTAGGGCCGGACAGCTCCTACGAGCAGTACTTC; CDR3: CASSLGPDSSYEQYF
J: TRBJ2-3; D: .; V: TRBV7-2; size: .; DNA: TGTGCCAGCAGCTTAGCTGGGCAGGGGTTAGGAGATACGCAGTATTTT; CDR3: CASSLAGQGLGDTQYF
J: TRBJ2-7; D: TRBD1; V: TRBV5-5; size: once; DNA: TGTGCCAGCAGCGTAGGGACGACAGGGTCCTACGAGCAGTACTTC; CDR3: CASSVGTTGSYEQYF
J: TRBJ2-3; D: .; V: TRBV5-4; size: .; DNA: TGTGCCAGCAGCAGTGGACGGATCCTCACAGATACGCAGTATTTT; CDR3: CASSSGRILTDTQYF
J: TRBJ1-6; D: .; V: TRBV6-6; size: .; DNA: TGTGCCAGCAGTTACGCGCTGGGTATCACACCCCTCCACTTT; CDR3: CASSYALGITPLHF
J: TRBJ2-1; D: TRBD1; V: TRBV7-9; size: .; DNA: TGTGCCAGCAGCGCCGGGACAGGGGTTTACAATGAGCAGTTCTTC; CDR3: CASSAGTGVYNEQFF
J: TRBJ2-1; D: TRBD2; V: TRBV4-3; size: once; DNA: TGCGCCAGCAGCCAAGAAGGACTAGCGGGGGGGACAAATGAGCAGTTCTTC; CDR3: CASSQEGLAGGTNEQFF
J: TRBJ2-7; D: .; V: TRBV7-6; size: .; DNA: TGTGCCAGCAGCCAAGGAGGCAAGCAGTACTTC; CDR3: CASSQGGKQYF
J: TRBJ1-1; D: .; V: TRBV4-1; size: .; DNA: TGCGCCAGCAGCCAATTGAACACTGAAGCTTTCTTT; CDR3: CASSQLNTEAFF
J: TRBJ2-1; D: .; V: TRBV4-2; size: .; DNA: TGTGCCAGCAGCCAAGGGGAGGGACTACAGGGTGATGAGCAGTTCTTC; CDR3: CASSQGEGLQGDEQFF
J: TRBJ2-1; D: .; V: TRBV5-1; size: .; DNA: TGCGCCAGCCGCCAAGAGGAGGGGGCGAATGATGAGCAGTTCTTC; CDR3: CASRQEEGANDEQFF
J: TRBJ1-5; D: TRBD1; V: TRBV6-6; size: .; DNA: TGTGCCAGCAGTCCTACGGGACAGGGGGTCGTACAGCCCCAGCATTTT; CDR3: CASSPTGQGVVQPQHF
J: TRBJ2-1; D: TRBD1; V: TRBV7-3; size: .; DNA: TGTGCCAGCAGCGTTCCAAAACAGGGGGCGGGGAGAGATGAGCAGTTCTTC; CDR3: CASSVPKQGAGRDEQFF
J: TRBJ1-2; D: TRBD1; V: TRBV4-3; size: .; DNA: TGCGCCAGCAGCCAATTTTTGGAACGGGACAGGGAAATAGCTAACTATGGCTACACCTTC; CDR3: CASSQFLERDREIANYGYTF
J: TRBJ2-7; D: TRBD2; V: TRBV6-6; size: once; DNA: TGTGCCTTCGGGGGGGGCTCCTACGAGCAGTACTTC; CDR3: CAFGGGSYEQYF
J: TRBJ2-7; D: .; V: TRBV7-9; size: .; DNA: TGTGCCAGCGGACCGGCCCCACTCGAGCAGTACTTC; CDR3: CASGPAPLEQYF
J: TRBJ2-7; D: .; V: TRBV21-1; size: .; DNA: TGTGCCAGCAACCTCTACGAGCAGTACTTC; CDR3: CASNLYEQYF
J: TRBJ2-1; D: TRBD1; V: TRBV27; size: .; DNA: TGTGCCAGCACTCCGGGACAGGACCTCTACAATGAGCAGTTCTTC; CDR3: CASTPGQDLYNEQFF
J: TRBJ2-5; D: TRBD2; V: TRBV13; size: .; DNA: TGTGCCAGCAGCCCCGGGACTAGCGGGGGGGATCAAGAGACCCAGTACTTC; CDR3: CASSPGTSGGDQETQYF
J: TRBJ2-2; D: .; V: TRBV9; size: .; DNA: TGTGCCAGCAGCGTAGGTTCCGGGGAGCTGTTTTTT; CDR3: CASSVGSGELFF
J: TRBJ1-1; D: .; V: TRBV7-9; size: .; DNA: TGTGCCAGCAGCCAGGTGACCGGGGACACTGAAGCTTTCTTT; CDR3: CASSQVTGDTEAFF
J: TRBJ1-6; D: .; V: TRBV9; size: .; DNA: TGTGCCAGCAGCGGGGCCGGGGGCTCCTATAATTCACCCCTCCACTTT; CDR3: CASSGAGGSYNSPLHF
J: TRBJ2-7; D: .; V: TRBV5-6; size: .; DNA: TGTGCCAGCAGCTTGGTTCTCAGAGGAGCCGGTTCCTACGAGCAGTACTTC; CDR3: CASSLVLRGAGSYEQYF
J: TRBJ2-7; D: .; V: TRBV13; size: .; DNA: TGTGCCAGCAGCTCCCCGGGCGGGGTTCTTCGCGAGCAGTACTTC; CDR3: CASSSPGGVLREQYF
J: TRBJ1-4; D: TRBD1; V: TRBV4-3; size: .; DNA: TGCGCCAGCAGCCCCAGGGACAGGCCTAATGAAAAACTGTTTTTT; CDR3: CASSPRDRPNEKLFF
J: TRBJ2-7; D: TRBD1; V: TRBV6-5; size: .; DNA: TGTGCCAGCAGTTACCGTGAAGGGGGCCACGAGCAGTACTTC; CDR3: CASSYREGGHEQYF
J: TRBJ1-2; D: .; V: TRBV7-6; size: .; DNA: TGTGCCAGCAGCCTTGCGGGGAACTATGGCTACACCTTC; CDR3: CASSLAGNYGYTF
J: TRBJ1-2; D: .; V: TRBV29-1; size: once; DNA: TGCAGCGTGGACAGACCCCCTAACTATGGCTACACCTTC; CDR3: CSVDRPPNYGYTF
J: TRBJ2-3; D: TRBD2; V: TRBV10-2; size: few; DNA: TGCGCCAGCAGTGAACTAGCGGGGGGCCTAGATACGCAGTATTTT; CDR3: CASSELAGGLDTQYF
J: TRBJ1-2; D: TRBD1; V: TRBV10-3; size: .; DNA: TGTGCCACCCTACGCCCAGGGGGCTATGGCTACACCTTC; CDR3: CATLRPGGYGYTF
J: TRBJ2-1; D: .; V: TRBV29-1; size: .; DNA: TGCAGCGTACAGAGCGAGCAGTTCTTC; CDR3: CSVQSEQFF
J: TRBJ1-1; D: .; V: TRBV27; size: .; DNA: TGTGCCAGCAGTTACCGCTCTGAAGCTTTCTTT; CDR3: CASSYRSEAFF
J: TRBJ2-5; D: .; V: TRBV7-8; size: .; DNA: TGTGCCAGCAGCTTGTTGGACAGTAACCAAGAGACCCAGTACTTC; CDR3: CASSLLDSNQETQYF
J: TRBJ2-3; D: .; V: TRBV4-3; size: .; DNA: TGCGCCAGCAGCCAACAAGGGGAAGGAGATACGCAGTATTTT; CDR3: CASSQQGEGDTQYF
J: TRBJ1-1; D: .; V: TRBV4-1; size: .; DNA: TGCGCCAGCAGCCAAGGTTCGGGAGCTGAAGCTTTCTTT; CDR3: CASSQGSGAEAFF